This TCR beta chain stems from a study of shared clonotypes between healthy human individuals. Broader study findings: Clonotype sharing among donors was thought likely to change with sequencing depth.

A word on this clone: As yet, its antigen is unknown.

The assay was immunoSEQ multiplex PCR, and TCRdb's table has in-frame clones only and misses some. Of 2 million or so clones in the sample, less than 95% were seen once. The CDR3 is 12 amino acids. The V end lost 3 bases, the J end lost 7 bases, and 8 bases lay between the germline ends. Germline V gene data show CDR1 as SGDLS and CDR2 as YYNGEE. Terminally differentiated effector memory CD45RA+ cells were excluded by CCR7 positive selection of CD45RO-negative cells. Donors had no recently reported acute infections or vaccinations and were HIV-negative. The V call is TRBV9, the J call TRBJ2-1; D is ambiguous. The sequence came from a man younger than 35 in good health. The specimen was naive CD8+ T cells sorted from blood. This CDR3 reads CASSGQTNEQFF. For the CDR3, the DNA is TGTGCCAGCAGCGGCCAGACGAATGAGCAGTTCTTC.